The clone carrying this TCR beta chain was detected a few times. CDR1 and CDR2 from the germline V gene are SGDLS and YYNGEE. The CDR3 runs 14 residues. V lost 1 base, J lost 5 bases, and 12 bases lay in between. The data were taken from a study of blood T cell repertoires in COVID-19. Background on the study: The origin of the acute and convalescent COVID-19 samples was the United States, Italy and Spain. T cells, B-cell-depleted T cells, or PBMCs provided the cDNA or gDNA that served as material.

In the authors' methods: It was from reference gene primer amplification that nucleated cell counts were estimated. The protocol was immunoSEQ multiplex PCR, while the TCRdb copy is restricted to in-frame clones and leaves out a portion. From that table come the V and J calls and clone size; the DNA was used to work out D and trimming. The data show 250,000 or so clones, around 88% seen once. This receptor was identified in an elderly man with acute or convalescent COVID-19. The sequenced sample was peripheral blood. This sequence joins TRBV9 and TRBJ2-5; a possible D gene is TRBD2 (6 bases). DNA for the CDR3: TGTGCCAGCAGCGTATACGGGAGCGGGGAGACCCAGTACTTC. Its protein product is CASSVYGSGETQYF. The whole variable domain, remainder taken from reference TRBV9 and TRBJ2-5, is DSGVTQTPKHLITATGQRVTLRCSPRSGDLSVYWYQQSLDQGLQFLIQYYNGEERAKGNILERFSAQQFPDLHSELNLSSLELGDSALYFCASSVYGSGETQYFGPGTRLLVL.